This T cell receptor beta chain appears in the sequencing data of a study of CD8 T cells in ankylosing spondylitis. TCRdb re-derived calls from the 5' RACE reads in MiXCR, one entry per CDR3 protein. The table lists some 130,000 distinct CDR3 sequences, approximately 10% of them singletons. From germline, CDR1 is DFQATT and CDR2 SNEGSKA (reference sequence). This CDR3 spans 13 amino acids. Between the trimmed V and J ends, which lost 5 bases and 2 bases, there was a span of 11 bases. This clonotype was observed many times. The sequenced material came from blood, either unsorted or a sorted T cell fraction (not recorded which). This chain joins TRBV20-1 and TRBJ2-3, with D possibly TRBD1 on 6 matching bases. The clonotype comes from a female donor with ankylosing spondylitis or in good health (not recorded which). CDR3 DNA sequence: TGCAGTGCTGATACAGGGACCACAGATACGCAGTATTTT. It yields the protein CSADTGTTDTQYF.